Below, 3 T cell receptor beta chains from the same sample are listed, as sequenced in a study of vaccination effects on CD4 cells after COVID-19. When 10 to 11 days of culture had elapsed, CD4+ T cells were isolated. Two-dose vaccination with either BNT162b2 or mRNA-1273 was given to the participants. Libraries were prepared by immunoSEQ multiplex PCR; TCRdb keeps only in-frame clonotypes and omits some of them. The sample contains under 55,000 clones, 72% of which appear only once. Their antigen targets remain unknown. The input for sequencing was CD4+ T cells from PBMCs cultured without peptide, taken after COVID-19 vaccination. These receptors were collected from a human donor who received a COVID-19 vaccine.

This clone was observed once. CDR3: CASSQIPGAGSSGANVLTF. The CDR3 DNA is TGCGCCAGCAGCCAGATTCCAGGTGCGGGTAGCTCTGGGGCCAACGTCCTGACTTTC. The rearrangement uses TRBV4-1 and TRBJ2-6, with a possible D match to TRBD2 (5 bases). The CDR3 extends over 19 amino acids. The V end was cut by 3 bases, the J end by 0 bases, with 18 bases between. Germline CDR1 is MGHRA and CDR2 is YSYEKL.

This sequence joins TRBV2 and TRBJ2-2; possibly TRBD1 for D (6 bases). The CDR3 spans 17 residues. The V and J ends lost 2 bases and 1 base respectively, with 14 bases between them. The germline V gene has CDR1 SNHLY and CDR2 FYNNEI. CDR3: CASSEKAWGQNTGELFF. The CDR3 bases are TGTGCCAGCAGTGAAAAAGCGTGGGGACAGAACACCGGGGAGCTGTTTTTT.

The gene calls are TRBV24-1 and TRBJ2-2, with D possibly TRBD2 on 7 matching bases. The CDR3 length is 15 residues. Trimming cost V 7 bases and J 7 bases, with 18 bases left between them. The germline V gene has CDR1 KGHDR and CDR2 SFDVKD. The CDR3 DNA follows: TGTGCCACCAGCATATCGGGGGGCAGTCACGGGGAGCTGTTTTTT. It translates to CATSISGGSHGELFF.